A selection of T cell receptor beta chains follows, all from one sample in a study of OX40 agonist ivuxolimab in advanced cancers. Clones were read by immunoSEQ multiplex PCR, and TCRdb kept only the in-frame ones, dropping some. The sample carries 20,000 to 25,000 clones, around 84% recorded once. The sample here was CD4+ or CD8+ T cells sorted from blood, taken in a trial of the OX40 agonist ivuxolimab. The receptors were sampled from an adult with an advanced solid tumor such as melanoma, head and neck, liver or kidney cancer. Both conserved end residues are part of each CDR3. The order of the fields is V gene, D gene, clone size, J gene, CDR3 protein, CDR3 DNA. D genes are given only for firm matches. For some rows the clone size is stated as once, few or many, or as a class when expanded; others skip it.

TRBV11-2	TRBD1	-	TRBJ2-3	CASSKNRGRTDTQYF	TGTGCCAGCAGCAAAAACAGGGGACGCACAGATACGCAGTATTTT
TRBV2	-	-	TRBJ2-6	CASRVGPGANVLTF	TGTGCCAGCAGGGTTGGACCTGGGGCCAACGTCCTGACTTTC
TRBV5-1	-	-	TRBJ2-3	CASGLFETDTQYF	TGCGCCAGCGGGCTATTCGAAACAGATACGCAGTATTTT
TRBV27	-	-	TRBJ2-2	CASSLRTGANTGELFF	TGTGCCAGCAGTTTACGGACTGGCGCGAACACCGGGGAGCTGTTTTTT
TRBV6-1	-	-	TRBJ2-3	CASSEFLGTDTQYF	TGTGCCAGCAGTGAGTTCCTAGGAACAGATACGCAGTATTTT
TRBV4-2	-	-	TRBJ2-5	CASSQELGMVETQYF	TGTGCCAGCAGCCAAGAGCTGGGAATGGTAGAGACCCAGTACTTC
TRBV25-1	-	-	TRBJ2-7	CASGLDYREQYF	TGTGCCAGCGGGCTGGACTATCGCGAGCAGTACTTC
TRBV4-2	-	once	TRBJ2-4	CASSQKLASIQYF	TGTGCCAGCAGCCAGAAACTCGCTTCCATTCAGTACTTC
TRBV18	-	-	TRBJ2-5	CASSPPSARKETQYF	TGTGCCAGCTCACCGCCCAGCGCCCGGAAAGAGACCCAGTACTTC
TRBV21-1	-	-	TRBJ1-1	CASSKEAGNTEAFF	TGTGCCAGCAGCAAAGAGGCAGGGAACACTGAAGCTTTCTTT
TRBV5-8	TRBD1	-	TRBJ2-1	CASSLGGQGGNEQFF	TGTGCCAGCAGCCTAGGGGGACAGGGAGGTAATGAGCAGTTCTTC
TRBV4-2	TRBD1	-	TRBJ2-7	CASSRDRVSYEQYF	TGTGCCAGCAGCCGGGACAGGGTCTCCTACGAGCAGTACTTC
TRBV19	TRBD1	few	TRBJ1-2	CASSRDSIQGYTF	TGTGCCAGTAGTAGGGACAGTATACAGGGCTACACCTTC
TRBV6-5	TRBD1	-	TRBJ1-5	CASSLGQGGNQPQHF	TGTGCCAGCAGTCTCGGACAGGGGGGCAATCAGCCCCAGCATTTT
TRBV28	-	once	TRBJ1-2	CASSVGAGANYGYTF	TGTGCCAGCAGTGTAGGGGCGGGCGCAAACTATGGCTACACCTTC
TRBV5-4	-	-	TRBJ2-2	CASSPSPTNTGELFF	TGTGCCAGCAGCCCCTCTCCGACGAACACCGGGGAGCTGTTTTTT
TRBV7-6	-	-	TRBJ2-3	CASSLSGFTDTQYF	TGTGCCAGCAGCCTCAGCGGGTTCACAGATACGCAGTATTTT
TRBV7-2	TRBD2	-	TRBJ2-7	CASSRREGEQYF	TGTGCCAGCAGCCGAAGGGAGGGCGAGCAGTACTTC
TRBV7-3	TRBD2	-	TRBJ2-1	CASSLRLAGHNEQFF	TGTGCCAGCAGCTTACGGCTAGCGGGCCACAATGAGCAGTTCTTC
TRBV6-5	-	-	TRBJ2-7	CASSRPRVENDEQYF	TGTGCCAGCAGTAGGCCTAGGGTAGAAAACGACGAGCAGTACTTC
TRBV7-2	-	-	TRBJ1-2	CASSYGYYGYTF	TGTGCCAGCAGCTACGGCTACTATGGCTACACCTTC
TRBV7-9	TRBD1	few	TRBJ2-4	CASSRQGNIQYF	TGTGCCAGCAGCCGACAGGGAAACATTCAGTACTTC
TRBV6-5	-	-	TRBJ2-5	CASSYGAETQYF	TGTGCCAGCAGTTATGGGGCCGAGACCCAGTACTTC
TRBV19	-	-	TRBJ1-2	CASSIPQVYYGYTF	TGTGCCAGTAGTATACCGCAGGTTTACTATGGCTACACCTTC
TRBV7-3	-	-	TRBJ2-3	CASSLILGPDTQYF	TGTGCCAGCAGCTTAATCCTGGGGCCAGATACGCAGTATTTT
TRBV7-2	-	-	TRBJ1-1	CASSLSLGITEAFF	TGTGCCAGCAGCTTATCACTGGGAATCACTGAAGCTTTCTTT
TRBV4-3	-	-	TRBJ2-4	CASSPGAGTGDIQYF	TGCGCCAGCAGCCCGGGGGCGGGTACTGGGGACATTCAGTACTTC
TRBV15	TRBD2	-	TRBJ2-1	CATRGTSGNNEQFF	TGTGCCACGAGGGGGACTAGCGGAAACAATGAGCAGTTCTTC